This TCR beta chain was observed in a study of cytomegalovirus exposure and HLA in healthy donors. This table comes from immunoSEQ multiplex PCR, and its TCRdb copy is limited to in-frame clones, with some not included. The table lists some 200,000 clones, around 82% of them singletons. Germline CDR1 reads SGHVS; CDR2 reads FQNEAQ. The J segment lost 1 base and the V segment lost 0 bases, leaving 3 bases of the junction unmatched. The CDR3 has 17 residues. The sample consisted of PBMCs. The clonotype was recovered from a woman under 30 in good health and CMV-seropositive. The rearrangement joins TRBV7-8 to TRBJ2-2, with 9 bases lining up with TRBD1. The CDR3 here is CASSLAPGQGNTGELFF. As DNA, the CDR3 is TGTGCCAGCAGCTTAGCGCCGGGACAGGGGAACACCGGGGAGCTGTTTTTT.